A selection of T cell receptor beta chains follows, all from one sample in a study of T cell responses to AZD1222 COVID-19 vaccine. Method: immunoSEQ multiplex PCR; TCRdb's copy keeps in-frame clones and lacks some. The table lists around 180,000 clones, around 91% of them singletons, with around 6.9% in the top ten. The sequences come from peripheral blood, collected on day 0 of AZD1222 vaccination. The receptor set was obtained from an adult in good health. The CDR3 runs from the conserved cysteine through the conserved F or W. Each record gives: CDR3 DNA, CDR3 protein, D gene, clone size, V gene, J gene. D genes are given only for firm matches. Clone size is not always given. Where it is, it says once, few, many or a class for expanded clones.

CDR3 DNA: TGTGCCAGCAGTTTCGACCCAGGGGGCGGTGGGTCACCCCTCCACTTT
CDR3 protein: CASSFDPGGGGSPLHF
D gene: TRBD1
clone size: .
V gene: TRBV27
J gene: TRBJ1-6

CDR3 DNA: TGTGCCAGCAGGGATCCGGGACTAATCTATTTT
CDR3 protein: CASRDPGLIYF
D gene: TRBD2
clone size: .
V gene: TRBV6-5
J gene: TRBJ2-3

CDR3 DNA: TGTGCCAGCAGCCCGGACGGGGGCTCTGGAAACACCATATATTTT
CDR3 protein: CASSPDGGSGNTIYF
D gene: .
clone size: .
V gene: TRBV5-6
J gene: TRBJ1-3

CDR3 DNA: TGCAGTGCTAGAGAACAGGGAAGAGCTTTCTTT
CDR3 protein: CSAREQGRAFF
D gene: .
clone size: .
V gene: TRBV20-1
J gene: TRBJ1-1

CDR3 DNA: TGTGCCAGCAGCGATGCCGGTCTCGACACTGAAGCTTTCTTT
CDR3 protein: CASSDAGLDTEAFF
D gene: .
clone size: .
V gene: TRBV5-4
J gene: TRBJ1-1

CDR3 DNA: TGCGCCAGCTCAACCGGGACGTTGAATTATGCAACTAATGAAAAACTGTTTTTT
CDR3 protein: CASSTGTLNYATNEKLFF
D gene: .
clone size: .
V gene: TRBV5-1
J gene: TRBJ1-4

CDR3 DNA: TGTGCCAGTACGGTCAGTCTGAACACTGAAGCTTTCTTT
CDR3 protein: CASTVSLNTEAFF
D gene: .
clone size: .
V gene: TRBV19
J gene: TRBJ1-1

CDR3 DNA: TGTGCCAGCAGACAGCCGGACAGGAAGACTGAAGCTTTCTTT
CDR3 protein: CASRQPDRKTEAFF
D gene: TRBD1
clone size: .
V gene: TRBV6-5
J gene: TRBJ1-1

CDR3 DNA: TGTGCCAGCTTAGCGGGGGGGCGTTATCCTTTCGATGAGCAGTTCTTC
CDR3 protein: CASLAGGRYPFDEQFF
D gene: TRBD2
clone size: .
V gene: TRBV7-9
J gene: TRBJ2-1

CDR3 DNA: TGTGCCAGCAGTTTAACTCCGAGGATCTCTGGGGCCAACGTCCTGACTTTC
CDR3 protein: CASSLTPRISGANVLTF
D gene: .
clone size: .
V gene: TRBV28
J gene: TRBJ2-6

CDR3 DNA: TGTGCCAGCAGCCAAGAGTTGTACGAGCAGTACTTC
CDR3 protein: CASSQELYEQYF
D gene: .
clone size: .
V gene: TRBV3-1/TRBV3-2
J gene: TRBJ2-7

CDR3 DNA: TGTGCAAGTCGCTTAGCGTTCACCGCGACTCAAGATCAAGAGACCCAGTACTTC
CDR3 protein: CASRLAFTATQDQETQYF
D gene: .
clone size: .
V gene: TRBV12-2
J gene: TRBJ2-5

CDR3 DNA: TGCGCCAGCAGCTTGCTTCAGAAGAACACCGGGGAGCTGTTTTTT
CDR3 protein: CASSLLQKNTGELFF
D gene: .
clone size: .
V gene: TRBV5-1
J gene: TRBJ2-2

CDR3 DNA: TGTGCCAGCAGGACCCAGGGTATGGACACCGGGGAGCTGTTTTTT
CDR3 protein: CASRTQGMDTGELFF
D gene: .
clone size: few
V gene: TRBV3-1/TRBV3-2
J gene: TRBJ2-2

CDR3 DNA: TGTGCCAGCAGTTTAAGTCGATTAGCTCTCGAGCAGTACTTC
CDR3 protein: CASSLSRLALEQYF
D gene: .
clone size: .
V gene: TRBV27
J gene: TRBJ2-7

CDR3 DNA: TGTGCCAGCAGTGAAATAGGTAGCAATCAGCCCCAGCATTTT
CDR3 protein: CASSEIGSNQPQHF
D gene: .
clone size: once
V gene: TRBV6-1
J gene: TRBJ1-5

CDR3 DNA: TGCGCCAGCAGTTCGCCAGGATATGACAGGGTAGCTGAAGCTTTCTTT
CDR3 protein: CASSSPGYDRVAEAFF
D gene: TRBD1
clone size: few
V gene: TRBV5-1
J gene: TRBJ1-1

CDR3 DNA: TGCGCCAGCAGCCCCCAGACGGGGGACAGTAATGAAAAACTGTTTTTT
CDR3 protein: CASSPQTGDSNEKLFF
D gene: TRBD1
clone size: .
V gene: TRBV5-1
J gene: TRBJ1-4

CDR3 DNA: TGTGCCAGCAGCCCGGACCCGAGGGGGATGGGCACTGAAGCTTTCTTT
CDR3 protein: CASSPDPRGMGTEAFF
D gene: .
clone size: few
V gene: TRBV11-2
J gene: TRBJ1-1

CDR3 DNA: TGTGCCAGCAGTTGGGCAGGGACCTACGAGCAGTACTTC
CDR3 protein: CASSWAGTYEQYF
D gene: .
clone size: .
V gene: TRBV6-2/TRBV6-3
J gene: TRBJ2-7

CDR3 DNA: TGCAGCGTGGATTACAGGGGGACTGAAGCTTTCTTT
CDR3 protein: CSVDYRGTEAFF
D gene: TRBD1
clone size: .
V gene: TRBV29-1
J gene: TRBJ1-1

CDR3 DNA: TGTGCCAGCAGCGTAGTAGCTGAGCGGGGGGGCCCAGATACGCAGTATTTT
CDR3 protein: CASSVVAERGGPDTQYF
D gene: TRBD2
clone size: .
V gene: TRBV9
J gene: TRBJ2-3

CDR3 DNA: TGCGCCAGCAGTCTTGGTGGCAGCTCTGGAAACACCATATATTTT
CDR3 protein: CASSLGGSSGNTIYF
D gene: .
clone size: .
V gene: TRBV5-1
J gene: TRBJ1-3

CDR3 DNA: TGTGCCAGCAGCCAACCACAGGGGCCACTTAACTATGGCTACACCTTC
CDR3 protein: CASSQPQGPLNYGYTF
D gene: TRBD1
clone size: .
V gene: TRBV11-3
J gene: TRBJ1-2

CDR3 DNA: TGTGCCAGCAGTGAAGAGCAGGGGGCTGGGACTGAAGCTTTCTTT
CDR3 protein: CASSEEQGAGTEAFF
D gene: TRBD1
clone size: .
V gene: TRBV2
J gene: TRBJ1-1

CDR3 DNA: TGTGCCAGCAACATACCCGGCCAGGGCCATGAAAAACTGTTTTTT
CDR3 protein: CASNIPGQGHEKLFF
D gene: .
clone size: .
V gene: TRBV28
J gene: TRBJ1-4

CDR3 DNA: TGTGCCAGCAGCCAAGTTAGCGGGGGGGAACAAGAGGCCCAGTACTTC
CDR3 protein: CASSQVSGGEQEAQYF
D gene: TRBD2
clone size: .
V gene: TRBV4-2
J gene: TRBJ2-5

CDR3 DNA: TGTGCCAGCACCAAAGCTACTTCGGGCACCGGGGAGCTGTTTTTT
CDR3 protein: CASTKATSGTGELFF
D gene: .
clone size: .
V gene: TRBV9
J gene: TRBJ2-2

CDR3 DNA: TGTGCCAGCAGTGCCGGGGGGCCGCTTATCTCCTACGAGCAGTACTTC
CDR3 protein: CASSAGGPLISYEQYF
D gene: .
clone size: .
V gene: TRBV25-1
J gene: TRBJ2-7

CDR3 DNA: TGTGCCAGCAGCCAAGGTAGCGGGGGAACCGATACGCAGTATTTT
CDR3 protein: CASSQGSGGTDTQYF
D gene: TRBD2
clone size: .
V gene: TRBV16
J gene: TRBJ2-3

CDR3 DNA: TGTGCCAGCAGCTTGGGCGGTACCGAGGAGACCCAGTACTTC
CDR3 protein: CASSLGGTEETQYF
D gene: .
clone size: .
V gene: TRBV5-4
J gene: TRBJ2-5

CDR3 DNA: TGTGCCAGCAGCGGACAGGGGGTCGGAACAGATACGCAGTATTTT
CDR3 protein: CASSGQGVGTDTQYF
D gene: TRBD1
clone size: .
V gene: TRBV5-8
J gene: TRBJ2-3

CDR3 DNA: TGTGCCAGCAGCTTAACGGGGGGTTCCGTTGTTCATACGCAGTATTTT
CDR3 protein: CASSLTGGSVVHTQYF
D gene: .
clone size: .
V gene: TRBV7-3
J gene: TRBJ2-3

CDR3 DNA: TGTGCCAGCAGCTTAACGGGAGCCGTCTACGAGCAGTACTTC
CDR3 protein: CASSLTGAVYEQYF
D gene: .
clone size: .
V gene: TRBV7-9
J gene: TRBJ2-7

CDR3 DNA: TGTGCCAGCAGTTACTTGAGGACAGGGTTGCACTATGGCTACACCTTC
CDR3 protein: CASSYLRTGLHYGYTF
D gene: TRBD1
clone size: once
V gene: TRBV6-5
J gene: TRBJ1-2

CDR3 DNA: TGTGCCAGCACCAGGACAGGTGGGGCCGGGGAGCTGTTTTTT
CDR3 protein: CASTRTGGAGELFF
D gene: TRBD1
clone size: .
V gene: TRBV5-6
J gene: TRBJ2-2

CDR3 DNA: TGTGCCAGCAGACGTGGCTATGGCTACACCTTC
CDR3 protein: CASRRGYGYTF
D gene: .
clone size: .
V gene: TRBV6-5
J gene: TRBJ1-2

CDR3 DNA: TGTGCCAGCAGTCCCGGCGGACCCCCCAACTATGGCTACACCTTC
CDR3 protein: CASSPGGPPNYGYTF
D gene: .
clone size: .
V gene: TRBV6-2/TRBV6-3
J gene: TRBJ1-2